The 25 T cell receptor beta chains below were found in one sample sequenced in a study of T cell clonotyping in hematopoietic cell transplantation. Time point defined: recipient sample about 28 days before transplant, after cytoreduction. The protocol was immunoSEQ multiplex PCR, while the TCRdb copy is restricted to in-frame clones and leaves out a portion. The sample includes 50,000 or so clones, around 84% of them seen just once. This sample comprised peripheral blood mononuclear cells, obtained before stem cell transplant. Receptors originate from a man in his sixties with myelodysplastic syndrome. Some clones in this sample may be carry-over from other donors' samples.

The chain combines TRBV5-4 with TRBJ2-7; D remains unclear. CDR1 is SGHNT and CDR2 is YYREEE in the germline V gene (reference sequence). The V end lost 4 bases, the J end lost 1 base, and 9 bases lay between the germline ends. The CDR3 extends over 13 amino acids. The CDR3 region is CASSRSKSYEQYF. Written as DNA, the CDR3 is TGTGCCAGCAGCCGATCCAAGTCCTACGAGCAGTACTTC.

V and J are TRBV5-1 and TRBJ2-5, with TRBD1 as a possible D gene (6 bases). The CDR3 loop spans 14 amino acids. V was trimmed by 4 bases and J by 2 bases, leaving 12 bases between them. Germline V CDR1 and CDR2: SGHRS, YFSETQ. This CDR3 reads CASSIGQPQETQYF. The DNA of the CDR3 is TGCGCCAGCAGCATAGGACAGCCGCAAGAGACCCAGTACTTC.

The chain combines TRBV11-2 with TRBJ2-1; tentative D call: TRBD2 (5 bases). The V end was cut by 6 bases, the J end by 8 bases, with 14 bases between. CDR3 length equals 13 residues. Per the germline V gene, CDR1 is SGHAT and CDR2 is FQNNGV. This CDR3 reads CASSPDLVDEQFF. CDR3 nucleotide sequence: TGTGCCAGCAGTCCGGACTTGGTCGATGAGCAGTTCTTC. Using reference TRBV11-2 and TRBJ2-1 for the parts outside the CDR3, the full variable domain is EAGVAQSPRYKIIEKRQSVAFWCNPISGHATLYWYQQILGQGPKLLIQFQNNGVVDDSQLPKDRFSAERLKGVDSTLKIQPAKLEDSAVYLCASSPDLVDEQFFGPGTRLTVL.

The rearrangement uses TRBV7-2 and TRBJ2-2; D might be TRBD2 (5 bases). V was pared by 2 bases and J by 2 bases, with 9 bases between. This CDR3 comprises 15 residues. Germline V gene data show CDR1 as SGHTA and CDR2 as FQGNSA. The CDR3 DNA reads TGTGCCAGCAGCTTACAGCGGACTAACACCGGGGAGCTGTTTTTT. Translation gives CASSLQRTNTGELFF. Full variable domain (rest looked up from reference TRBV7-2 and TRBJ2-2): GAGVSQSPSNKVTEKGKDVELRCDPISGHTALYWYRQSLGQGLEFLIYFQGNSAPDKSGLPSDRFSAERTGGSVSTLTIQRTQQEDSAVYLCASSLQRTNTGELFFGEGSRLTVL.

The chain recombines TRBV5-5 with TRBJ2-3; D ambiguous. Trimming cost V 0 bases and J 2 bases, with 10 bases left between them. CDR3 length: 15 amino acids. The germline V gene encodes CDR1 SGHKS and CDR2 YYEKEE (reference sequence). The CDR3 spells CASSLGLEVTDTQYF. The CDR3 nucleotides are TGTGCCAGCAGCTTGGGGCTAGAGGTCACAGATACGCAGTATTTT.

The J gene is TRBJ1-1, the V gene TRBV11-2; tentatively, D is TRBD1 (6 bases). Germline lookup yields CDR1 SGHAT and CDR2 FQNNGV. The V and J ends lost 5 bases and 1 base respectively, with 17 bases between them. The CDR3 is made up of 16 amino acids. CDR3 nucleotide sequence: TGTGCCAGCAGCCCCAATGGGTTGGACAGGAACACTGAAGCTTTCTTT. Encoded protein: CASSPNGLDRNTEAFF.

The chain has TRBV28 and TRBJ1-5; TRBD1 aligns across 10 bases. The J segment lost 5 bases and the V segment lost 5 bases, leaving 3 bases of the junction unmatched. The CDR3 totals 14 residues. Germline lookup yields CDR1 MDHEN and CDR2 SYDVKM. CDR3 bases: TGTGCCAGCAGTCTCGACAGGGGGCATCAGCCCCAGCATTTT. Protein: CASSLDRGHQPQHF.

This clone was seen a few times. The chain has TRBV5-4 and TRBJ2-6; 8 bases are shared with TRBD1. The V segment lost 4 bases and the J segment 4 bases; nucleotides outside the gene matches: 4. Germline V gene sequence: CDR1 SGHNT, CDR2 YYREEE (reference sequence). CDR3 size: 15 residues. CDR3 region: CASSQQGVGANVLTF. For the CDR3, the DNA is TGTGCCAGCAGCCAACAGGGGGTAGGGGCCAACGTCCTGACTTTC.

The chain is built from TRBV6-5 and TRBJ1-4; 7 bases agree with TRBD1. Germline trimming cut 6 bases from V and 2 bases from J; bases unmatched to any gene: 3. Germline loops: CDR1 MNHEY, CDR2 SVGAGI. The CDR3 is 14 residues long. The CDR3 region is CASRATGTNEKLFF. In nucleotides, the CDR3 is TGTGCCAGCAGGGCGACAGGGACTAATGAAAAACTGTTTTTT.

On this clone itself: An end of the junction differs from the germline gene, which may be a read error. The chain is built from TRBV4-3 and TRBJ2-7; TRBD1 is a possible D gene (6 bases). The CDR3 is made up of 16 amino acids. Germline V gene data show CDR1 as LGHNA and CDR2 as YSLEER. CDR3 in amino acids: CANSHSTGWGTYEQYF. In nucleotides, the CDR3 is TGCGCCAACAGCCACTCGACAGGCTGGGGCACCTACGAGCAGTACTTC.

The chain employs TRBV7-6 and TRBJ2-7, with TRBD1 identical over 8 bases. CDR1 SGHVS and CDR2 FNYEAQ come from the germline V gene. The CDR3 contains 15 residues. V was pared by 0 bases and J by 0 bases, with 1 base of the junction left unmatched. The CDR3 is CASSLAQGVSYEQYF. CDR3 nucleotide sequence: TGTGCCAGCAGCTTAGCACAGGGGGTCTCCTACGAGCAGTACTTC. Drawing the rest from reference TRBV7-6 and TRBJ2-7, the complete variable domain is GAGVSQSPRYKVTKRGQDVALRCDPISGHVSLYWYRQALGQGPEFLTYFNYEAQQDKSGLPNDRFSAERPEGSISTLTIQRTEQRDSAMYRCASSLAQGVSYEQYFGPGTRLTVT.

The V gene is TRBV6-1, the J gene TRBJ1-6, with D perhaps TRBD1 (6 bases). Trimming left V 1 base short and J 3 bases short, with 13 bases between. Germline V CDR1 and CDR2: MNHNS, SASEGT. CDR3 size: 17 residues. The CDR3 protein is CASSEDRTANYNSPLHF. In DNA, the CDR3 is TGTGCCAGCAGTGAAGACAGGACAGCTAACTATAATTCACCCCTCCACTTT.

CDR3 in DNA: TGCAGCGTGGACAGACAAGAGACCCAGTACTTC. Translated: CSVDRQETQYF. This chain uses TRBV29-1 with TRBJ2-5, with a weak D call TRBD1 (6 bases). V lost 6 bases and J lost 2, with 7 bases in between. Germline V CDR1 and CDR2: SQVTM, ANQGSEA. The CDR3 loop spans 11 amino acids.

This chain joins TRBV5-1 and TRBJ1-2, with 7 bases matching TRBD1. The trim removed 4 bases at V and 7 bases at J, leaving 10 bases unmatched. The CDR3 totals 14 residues. Germline assignment: CDR1 SGHRS and CDR2 YFSETQ. Here the CDR3 reads CASSPGQLGIGYTF. The CDR3 nucleotides are TGCGCCAGCAGCCCGGGACAGCTAGGGATTGGCTACACCTTC.

This chain uses TRBV13 with TRBJ2-2; either TRBD1 or TRBD2 may supply D (5 bases each). Germline V gene lookup returns CDR1 PRHDT and CDR2 FYEKMQ (reference sequence). The CDR3 is 15 amino acids. Deletions cut 8 bases from V and 0 bases from J, with 13 bases between. CDR3 amino acids: CASSERGPNTGELFF. DNA for the CDR3: TGTGCCAGCTCCGAAAGGGGACCGAACACCGGGGAGCTGTTTTTT.

This chain links TRBV4-2 with TRBJ1-4; TRBD1 might be the D (5 bases). Per germline, CDR1 LGHNA and CDR2 YNFKEQ. The CDR3 is made up of 18 amino acids. The V gene lost 1 base and the J gene lost 8 bases, with 23 bases spanning the gap. In DNA form, the CDR3 reads TGTGCCAGCAGCCAAGGGAAGGCAGGGACCGGGGAACGGGAAAAACTGTTTTTT. It translates to CASSQGKAGTGEREKLFF.

The gene calls are TRBV5-4 and TRBJ2-1, with a possible D match to TRBD2 (6 bases). Trimming took 6 bases from V and 5 from J, leaving 21 bases between them. The CDR3 has 16 amino acids. Germline lookup yields CDR1 SGHNT and CDR2 YYREEE (reference sequence). CDR3 DNA: TGTGCCAGCACCCGGGCGGGGACCGCCGGCGACAATGAGCAGTTCTTC. Its protein is CASTRAGTAGDNEQFF.

This chain connects TRBV19 to TRBJ1-2; maybe TRBD1 (6 bases). The V and J ends lost 4 bases and 4 bases respectively, with 13 bases between them. Per the germline V gene, CDR1 is LNHDA and CDR2 is SQIVND (reference sequence). The CDR3 loop spans 14 amino acids. The CDR3 coding sequence is TGTGCCAGTAGTACGGTAACAGGGCTCTATGGCTACACCTTC. This codes for CASSTVTGLYGYTF.

The chain employs TRBV27 and TRBJ1-2; a weak D match, TRBD1 (6 bases). Germline-derived CDR1 and CDR2 are MNHEY and SMNVEV (reference sequence). The V gene lost 3 bases and the J gene lost 0 bases, with 14 bases spanning the gap. CDR3 size: 16 residues. The CDR3, as DNA: TGTGCCAGCAGTTTGGTACCGACAGGATCTAACTATGGCTACACCTTC. Translation: CASSLVPTGSNYGYTF.

The chain joins TRBV6-6 to TRBJ2-5; TRBD1 agrees at 8 bases. The germline gives CDR1 MNHNY, CDR2 SVGAGI (reference sequence). V lost 5 bases and J lost 1; bases outside the gene matches: 6. This CDR3 contains 15 residues. The CDR3: CASSGQGTIQETQYF. The CDR3 bases are TGTGCCAGCAGTGGACAGGGCACCATCCAAGAGACCCAGTACTTC.

This clone has only one observation. This CDR3 is CASRTQGDNYGYTF. Written as DNA, the CDR3 is TGTGCCAGCAGGACCCAGGGGGATAACTATGGCTACACCTTC. The chain recombines TRBV28 with TRBJ1-2; TRBD1 matches at 7 bases. Losses at the gene ends were 6 bases for V and 1 base for J; bases not matched to a gene: 5. CDR1 MDHEN and CDR2 SYDVKM come from the germline V gene. This CDR3 contains 14 residues.

This chain links TRBV2 with TRBJ2-3; D is uncertain. CDR3 size: 14 residues. Trimming removed 4 bases from V and 6 bases from J, with 14 bases in between. The germline V gene has CDR1 SNHLY and CDR2 FYNNEI. DNA for the CDR3: TGTGCCAGCAGTGCCGGGTCCTATACCGATACGCAGTATTTT. Its translation is CASSAGSYTDTQYF.

The chain couples TRBV19 to TRBJ2-7; D is uncertain. The germline V gene encodes CDR1 LNHDA and CDR2 SQIVND (reference sequence). CDR3 length: 13 amino acids. V lost 3 bases to trimming and J lost 3 bases, with 9 bases between them. The CDR3 sequence: CASSIVSNYEQYF. The DNA of the CDR3 is TGTGCCAGTAGTATTGTCAGCAACTACGAGCAGTACTTC.

This chain links TRBV19 with TRBJ2-1; D is perhaps TRBD2 (6 bases). Germline V gives CDR1 LNHDA, CDR2 SQIVND (reference sequence). CDR3 length: 15 amino acids. V lost 6 bases, J lost 0 bases, and 12 bases lay in between. CDR3 sequence: CASRAGHSSYNEQFF. The CDR3 nucleotides are TGTGCCAGTAGGGCGGGGCATAGCTCCTACAATGAGCAGTTCTTC.

Remarks on this clone: At one end, the junction sequence differs from germline, possibly due to a read error. The chain has TRBV10-3 and TRBJ1-1; the D gene is possibly TRBD1 (5 bases). The CDR3 covers 13 residues. CDR1 and CDR2 (germline): ENHRY, SYGVKD. The CDR3 DNA sequence: TGTGCCATCGGTGACAGTTTAAACACTGAAGCTTTCTTT. Encoded protein: CAIGDSLNTEAFF.